This T cell receptor beta chain was obtained from a study of blood T cell repertoires in COVID-19. Study-wide context: Samples came from the United States, Italy and Spain, spanning acute and convalescent COVID-19. T cells, B-cell-depleted T cells, or PBMCs supplied cDNA or gDNA.

This CDR3 contains 13 residues. V lost 6 bases to trimming and J lost 6 bases; unmatched junction nucleotides: 8. Seattle cases were enrolled at active infection and followed longitudinally. Study processing details: Reference gene primer amplification in the assay estimated nucleated cell counts. Sequencing used immunoSEQ multiplex PCR; TCRdb keeps in-frame clones, though not all of them. The DNA gave D and trimming, while V, J and clone size come from that table. There are some 350,000 clones in the sample; roughly 90% occur only once, and about 2.9% lies in the top ten. Sequencing input: peripheral blood. V usage is TRBV12-3 or TRBV12-4 and J usage is TRBJ2-7, with 7 bases lining up with TRBD2. The receptor comes from a woman aged 25-40 years with COVID-19, enrolled during active disease. CDR3 sequence reads: CASSLGGSGEQYF. In nucleotides, the CDR3 is TGTGCCAGCAGCCTGGGGGGGTCGGGCGAGCAGTACTTC.